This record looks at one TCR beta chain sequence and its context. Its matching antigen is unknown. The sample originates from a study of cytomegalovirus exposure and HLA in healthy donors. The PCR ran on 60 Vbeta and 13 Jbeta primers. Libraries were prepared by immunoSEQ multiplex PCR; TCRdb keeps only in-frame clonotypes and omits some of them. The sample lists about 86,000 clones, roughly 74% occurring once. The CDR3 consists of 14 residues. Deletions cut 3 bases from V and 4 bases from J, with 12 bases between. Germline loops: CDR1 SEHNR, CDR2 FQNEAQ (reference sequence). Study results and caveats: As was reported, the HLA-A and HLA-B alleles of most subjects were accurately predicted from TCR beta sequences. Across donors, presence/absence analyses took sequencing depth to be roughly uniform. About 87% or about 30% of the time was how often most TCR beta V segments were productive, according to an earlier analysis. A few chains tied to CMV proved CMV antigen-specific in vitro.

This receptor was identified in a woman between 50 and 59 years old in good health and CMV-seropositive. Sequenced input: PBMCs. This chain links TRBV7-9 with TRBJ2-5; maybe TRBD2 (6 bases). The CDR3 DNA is TGTGCCAGCAGCTTCGAGGGGAGGATAGAGACCCAGTACTTC. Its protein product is CASSFEGRIETQYF.